Sequencing of this TCR beta chain was carried out in a study of cytomegalovirus exposure and HLA in healthy donors. Whole-study results and caveats: Most TCR sequences were uncommon, yet certain public TCRs appeared in many donors. Cytomegalovirus association was listed for 164 TCR beta chains. Both high specificity and high sensitivity reportedly marked the classifier's diagnosis of cytomegalovirus status.

Assay used: immunoSEQ multiplex PCR; TCRdb lists only in-frame clones, some missing. The repertoire holds some 150,000 clones, with approximately 86% as singletons. The V gene's germline CDR1 is MNHNS and CDR2 SASEGT. The length of the CDR3 is 15 residues. V was cut by 1 base and J by 3 bases, with 13 bases left in between. This clone was seen a few times. Its antigen is currently unknown. The donors were part of the validation cohort, which consisted of approximately 110 subjects and was separate from the first cohort of about 670 subjects. The sample taken for sequencing was PBMCs. This sequence joins TRBV6-1 and TRBJ2-7; D gene ambiguous. This receptor was obtained from a man in his late teens or twenties in good health and CMV-seropositive. CDR3 in DNA: TGTGCCAGCAGTGAAGGCCCCAGCGCCTACTACGAGCAGTACTTC. Translated, it gives CASSEGPSAYYEQYF.